What follows are 32 T cell receptor beta chains derived from one specimen sequenced in a study of molecular identifiers for immune sequencing clone quantification. TCRdb processed the PCR reads anew with MiXCR; each CDR3 protein has one entry. The sample consists of about 510,000 distinct CDR3 sequences, about 26% of them appearing once. Specimen: naive CD8+ T cells from blood, with Jurkat cell RNA spiked in. Subset: FACS-sorted CD8+CD4-CCR7+CD45RA+ naive T cells. The receptors originated from a human donor in good health. Some libraries in this study had Jurkat cell RNA spiked in.

V gene TRBV9 combines with J gene TRBJ1-1; 9 bases match TRBD1. CDR3 length: 18 residues. The trim removed 4 bases at V and 3 bases at J, leaving 16 bases unmatched. Germline values: CDR1 SGDLS, CDR2 YYNGEE. The CDR3 sequence is CASSPLFTGGKWDTEAFF. As DNA, the CDR3 is TGTGCCAGCAGCCCTCTTTTCACAGGGGGCAAGTGGGACACTGAAGCTTTCTTT.

This chain joins TRBV7-2 and TRBJ1-3, with D unresolved. Germline V CDR1 and CDR2: SGHTA, FQGNSA. Trimming took 4 bases from V and 0 from J, leaving 13 bases between them. The CDR3 is 16 amino acids. The CDR3, as DNA: TGTGCCAGCAGCTCGCCCGGGGAGTTCTCTGGAAACACCATATATTTT. The encoded protein is CASSSPGEFSGNTIYF.

The chain combines TRBV20-1 with TRBJ2-7, with 7 bases matching TRBD1. This CDR3 is built from 14 residues. CDR1 and CDR2 (germline): DFQATT, SNEGSKA (reference sequence). The V and J ends lost 1 base and 2 bases, in that order; junction bases with no gene match: 5. CDR3 coding DNA: TGCAGTGCTAGAGCCAGGGACAGTACCTACGAGCAGTACTTC. It yields the protein CSARARDSTYEQYF.

This clonotype turned up a few times. The chain combines TRBV7-9 with TRBJ2-2, with a tentative D call TRBD2 (5 bases). This CDR3 contains 15 residues. The V gene's germline CDR1 is SEHNR and CDR2 FQNEAQ (reference sequence). V lost 5 bases to trimming and J lost 1 base, with 11 bases between them. DNA for the CDR3: TGTGCCAGCAGCCACGGGGTACAGAACACCGGGGAGCTGTTTTTT. It specifies CASSHGVQNTGELFF.

Of note for this clonotype: Germline is not matched at one junction end, which may reflect a read error. The chain joins TRBV5-4 to TRBJ2-2; D is possibly TRBD1 or TRBD2 (6 bases each). Germline lookup yields CDR1 SGHNT and CDR2 YYREEE (reference sequence). The CDR3 spans 16 residues. The CDR3 sequence: CASGLLEGGGTGELFF. The CDR3 DNA follows: TGTGCCAGCGGCTTGTTGGAGGGGGGCGGCACCGGGGAGCTGTTTTTT.

This chain joins TRBV7-9 and TRBJ1-4, with TRBD1 identical over 10 bases. The CDR3 runs 14 residues. V shed 4 bases, J shed 7 bases, and the junction held 3 bases outside the gene matches. Germline loops: CDR1 SEHNR, CDR2 FQNEAQ (reference sequence). CDR3 sequence (DNA): TGTGCCAGCAGCTCGACAGGGGGCTCTGAAAAACTGTTTTTT. This encodes CASSSTGGSEKLFF.

At least ten counts were recorded for this clonotype. V and J are TRBV7-2 and TRBJ2-5, with D perhaps matching TRBD2 (5 bases). The CDR3 loop spans 14 amino acids. The germline gives CDR1 SGHTA, CDR2 FQGNSA. V was cut by 5 bases and J by 5 bases, with 15 bases left in between. This chain's CDR3 is CASSGSGAAETQYF. The CDR3 DNA sequence: TGTGCCAGCAGCGGATCTGGAGCGGCGGAGACCCAGTACTTC. Variable domain in full (rest from reference TRBV7-2 and TRBJ2-5): GAGVSQSPSNKVTEKGKDVELRCDPISGHTALYWYRQSLGQGLEFLIYFQGNSAPDKSGLPSDRFSAERTGGSVSTLTIQRTQQEDSAVYLCASSGSGAAETQYFGPGTRLLVL.

V gene TRBV5-3 combines with J gene TRBJ1-2, with 7 positions matching TRBD1. TRBV5-3 is an open reading frame, and its role is uncertain. The CDR3 covers 15 residues. V gave up 8 bases and J gave up 0 bases; unmatched junction bases: 10. The CDR3 region has the DNA TGTGCCAGCAGCCCCTGGACAGGTGCTAACTATGGCTACACCTTC. Translating gives CASSPWTGANYGYTF.

In its sample, this clonotype was seen a few times. The V call is TRBV4-3, the J call TRBJ1-4; tentative D call: TRBD1 (5 bases). V was pared by 0 bases and J by 2 bases, with 10 bases between. This CDR3 comprises 16 residues. Germline loops: CDR1 LGHNA, CDR2 YSLEER. The CDR3 region has the DNA TGCGCCAGCAGCCAAGAAGGCCGGGGGACTAATGAAAAACTGTTTTTT. Translating gives CASSQEGRGTNEKLFF.

The chain couples TRBV19 to TRBJ2-5, with TRBD1 as a possible D gene (6 bases). This CDR3 spans 15 amino acids. The germline V and J ends were trimmed by 1 base and 3 bases, with 12 bases remaining between them. CDR1 and CDR2 from the germline V gene are LNHDA and SQIVND (reference sequence). Written as DNA, the CDR3 is TGTGCCAGTAGTATAGCGCGGCAGGGGAAAGAGACCCAGTACTTC. Protein product: CASSIARQGKETQYF.

This chain uses TRBV21-1 with TRBJ1-4; the tabulated D call, TRBD1, remains unverified against the DNA. TRBV21-1 is classified as a pseudogene. There are 14 residues in the CDR3. CDR3 sequence reads: CASSKRKQDEKLFF. CDR3 nucleotides: TGTGCCAGCAGCAAAAGGAAACAGGATGAAAAACTGTTTTTT.

This clonotype has a handful of counts. This chain links TRBV12-3 or TRBV12-4 with TRBJ2-3; D is perhaps TRBD2 (5 bases). The length of the CDR3 is 12 residues. V shed 4 bases and J shed 4 bases, with 6 bases lying between them. This CDR3 reads CASSWESDTQYF. Written as DNA, the CDR3 is TGTGCCAGCAGTTGGGAGTCAGATACGCAGTATTTT.

Turning to this clonotype: An end of the junction does not agree with germline; a read error may underlie this. The chain employs TRBV9 and TRBJ2-3, with unresolved D. Germline assignment: CDR1 SGDLS and CDR2 YYNGEE. This CDR3 is built from 14 residues. CDR3 loop: CASSVDKYTDTRYF. CDR3 DNA sequence: TGTGCCAGCAGCGTAGACAAGTACACAGATACGCGGTATTTT.

Remarks on this clonotype: A much bigger clone sits one base away, suggesting this may be a read error. The V gene is TRBV7-2, the J gene TRBJ2-7; TRBD2 might be the D (6 bases). CDR1 is SGHTA and CDR2 is FQGNSA in the germline V gene. CDR3 length equals 15 residues. The CDR3 sequence is CASSSGVGGSYEQHF. The CDR3 nucleotides read TGTGCCAGCAGCTCAGGCGTGGGGGGTTCCTACGAGCAGCACTTC. Combining the CDR3 with reference TRBV7-2 and TRBJ2-7 gives the whole variable domain GAGVSQSPSNKVTEKGKDVELRCDPISGHTALYWYRQSLGQGLEFLIYFQGNSAPDKSGLPSDRFSAERTGGSVSTLTIQRTQQEDSAVYLCASSSGVGGSYEQHFGPGTRLTVT.

Details on this clonotype: Given a much more abundant clone one base away, this may be a read error. No DNA is shown, since the ends of the CDR3 on it are uncertain; the CDR3 is the one TCRdb lists. The V call is TRBV9, the J call TRBJ2-3; the table assigns TRBD2, which was not confirmed against the DNA. The CDR3 is 19 residues long, counting both termini. Looked up from germline, CDR1 is SGDLS and CDR2 is YYNGEE. The CDR3 reads CASSVGIGTSERGVHTRYF.

The chain links TRBV28 to TRBJ2-3; maybe TRBD1 (6 bases). Germline loops: CDR1 MDHEN, CDR2 SYDVKM. Trimming cost V 5 bases and J 1 base, with 16 bases left between them. The CDR3 length is 16 residues. The CDR3 spells CASSIYGTPGTDTQYF. CDR3 DNA: TGTGCCAGCAGTATATACGGGACACCAGGCACAGATACGCAGTATTTT.

This clonotype was recorded a few times. The chain couples TRBV7-3 to TRBJ2-5; 9 bases line up with TRBD2. After removal of 5 bases from V and 0 bases from J, the junction contained 4 bases not matched to a gene. CDR1 and CDR2 (germline): SGHTA, FQGTGA. This CDR3 is 15 amino acids long. CDR3 residues: CASSLTSGDQETQYF. In DNA form, the CDR3 reads TGTGCCAGCAGCCTGACTAGCGGAGACCAAGAGACCCAGTACTTC.

There are many counts of this clonotype. The chain links TRBV19 to TRBJ2-7, with TRBD1 identical over 7 bases. The J segment lost 3 bases and the V segment lost 5 bases, leaving 4 bases of the junction unmatched. This CDR3 has 13 residues. Germline CDR1 and CDR2: LNHDA and SQIVND (reference sequence). Written as DNA, the CDR3 is TGTGCCAGTAGTCCGGGACAGAACTACGAGCAGTACTTC. Its translation is CASSPGQNYEQYF.

This clonotype was detected a few times. The genes are TRBV7-9 and TRBJ2-2; 8 nucleotides match TRBD2. After removal of 4 bases from V and 4 bases from J, the junction contained 11 bases not matched to a gene. The length of the CDR3 is 17 residues. Germline loops: CDR1 SEHNR, CDR2 FQNEAQ (reference sequence). CDR3 loop: CASSSPAKRERTGELFF. DNA of the CDR3: TGTGCCAGCAGCTCCCCCGCGAAGCGGGAGCGCACCGGGGAGCTGTTTTTT. The whole variable domain, remainder taken from reference TRBV7-9 and TRBJ2-2, is DTGVSQNPRHKITKRGQNVTFRCDPISEHNRLYWYRQTLGQGPEFLTYFQNEAQLEKSRLLSDRFSAERPKGSFSTLEIQRTEQGDSAMYLCASSSPAKRERTGELFFGEGSRLTVL.

This clonotype turned up a few times. The genes are TRBV12-3 or TRBV12-4 and TRBJ2-7, with D perhaps matching TRBD2 (5 bases). This CDR3 spans 13 amino acids. With 6 bases removed from V and 2 bases from J, the gap between germline ends came to 11 bases. The CDR3 sequence: CASSWELAYEQYF. The CDR3, as DNA: TGTGCCAGCAGCTGGGAGTTAGCCTACGAGCAGTACTTC.

This clonotype appeared a few times. The chain carries TRBV15 and TRBJ1-1; D not resolved. The germline gives CDR1 LNHNV, CDR2 YYDKDF (reference sequence). V dropped 0 bases and J dropped 1 base, with 6 bases sitting between them. The CDR3 totals 14 residues. The CDR3 DNA reads TGTGCCACCAGCAGAGATACGGAGAACACTGAAGCTTTCTTT. Amino acids: CATSRDTENTEAFF.

The chain has TRBV27 and TRBJ1-5; D not resolved. V was cut by 3 bases and J by 6 bases, with 9 bases left in between. CDR1 is MNHEY, CDR2 SMNVEV, per germline (reference sequence). The CDR3 is made up of 13 amino acids. The CDR3 reads CASSFFGGQPQHF. CDR3 in DNA: TGTGCCAGCAGTTTTTTCGGTGGTCAGCCCCAGCATTTT.

The V gene is TRBV6-5, the J gene TRBJ1-2, with D uncertain. CDR3 size: 14 residues. V was cut by 2 bases and J by 2 bases, with 9 bases left in between. Germline CDR1 MNHEY, CDR2 SVGAGI. The CDR3 bases are TGTGCCAGCAGTTACCAAGGGCCGAACTATGGCTACACCTTC. This sequence encodes CASSYQGPNYGYTF.

In the case of this clonotype: One base away lies a much larger clone, so this may be a sequencing read error. The V call is TRBV7-9, the J call TRBJ2-7; D is unresolved. The CDR3 has 13 amino acids. Germline loops: CDR1 SEHNR, CDR2 FQNEAQ (reference sequence). Trimming removed 5 bases at V and 6 bases at J, with 14 bases between. The CDR3 DNA reads as TGTGCCAGCAGCCCAGAATACTACTCCGAGCAGTACTTC. Its translation is CASSPEYYSEQYF.

This clonotype was seen more than once but under ten times. V is TRBV12-3 or TRBV12-4 and J is TRBJ2-5; the match to TRBD2 covers 10 bases. Losses at the gene ends were 3 bases for V and 1 base for J; bases not matched to a gene: 5. The CDR3 extends over 16 amino acids. The CDR3 DNA reads TGTGCCAGCAGTTTCTCTAGCGGGGGAATCCAAGAGACCCAGTACTTC. It translates to CASSFSSGGIQETQYF.

In regard to this clonotype: One base away lies a much larger clone, so this may be a sequencing read error. This rearrangement joins TRBV25-1 to TRBJ1-1; a weak D match, TRBD1 (6 bases). CDR3 length equals 14 residues. CDR1 MGHDK and CDR2 SYGVNS come from the germline V gene. CDR3 nucleotides: TGTGCCGGCAGTGGGGACAACATGAACACTGAAGCTTTCTTT. This encodes CAGSGDNMNTEAFF.

About this clonotype: This may be a read error, as it is one base from a much larger clone. This rearrangement joins TRBV29-1 to TRBJ1-4, with D tentatively TRBD1 (5 bases). The CDR3 spans 14 residues. From germline, CDR1 is SQVTM and CDR2 ANQGSEA. CDR3 sequence: CSVGEAATNEKLLF. The CDR3 region has the DNA TGCAGCGTAGGGGAGGCTGCAACTAATGAAAAACTGCTTTTT.

This clonotype was counted ten times or more. This chain links TRBV7-9 with TRBJ2-5; a possible D gene is TRBD1 (6 bases). V lost 7 bases and J lost 2, with 14 bases in between. Germline V lookup: CDR1 SEHNR, CDR2 FQNEAQ (reference sequence). There are 14 residues in the CDR3. The CDR3 loop is CASTAWTEQETQYF. The DNA of the CDR3 is TGTGCCAGCACCGCTTGGACAGAACAAGAGACCCAGTACTTC.

This clonotype was seen only a few times. The V gene is TRBV19, the J gene TRBJ1-2; a possible D gene is TRBD1 (6 bases). Trimming shortened V by 5 bases and J by 8 bases, and 15 bases separated the two germline ends. The CDR3 runs 13 residues. Germline lookup yields CDR1 LNHDA and CDR2 SQIVND (reference sequence). The DNA for the CDR3 is TGTGCCAGTAGTGCTCCGACAGGCTACGGCTACACCTTC. Translated, it gives CASSAPTGYGYTF.

This clonotype showed up just a few times. The genes are TRBV27 and TRBJ2-7; 11 bases align to TRBD1. V dropped 1 base and J dropped 7; count of bases not matched to a gene: 12. The CDR3 contains 17 residues. Germline V gene data show CDR1 as MNHEY and CDR2 as SMNVEV (reference sequence). CDR3 sequence reads: CASSLFPGTGGIGEQYF. The CDR3 DNA follows: TGTGCCAGCAGTTTATTCCCCGGGACAGGGGGGATTGGTGAGCAGTACTTC.

This clonotype occurred a few times. J is TRBJ2-1 and V is TRBV18, with D unresolved. V was shortened by 3 bases and J by 6 bases, with 15 bases between the two germline ends. CDR1 KGHSH and CDR2 LQKENI come from the germline V gene. This CDR3 region has 15 residues. The CDR3 region is CASSPDEQRRNEQFF. CDR3 in DNA: TGTGCCAGCTCACCGGATGAACAGCGACGCAATGAGCAGTTCTTC.

The V call is TRBV7-2, the J call TRBJ2-7; 7 bases are a match to TRBD1. The germline gives CDR1 SGHTA, CDR2 FQGNSA. The CDR3 is 15 residues long. The J segment lost 3 bases and the V segment lost 5 bases, leaving 10 bases of the junction unmatched. Here the CDR3 DNA reads TGTGCCAGCAGCCAAGAGGGGGCTGTCTTCTACGAGCAGTACTTC. This translates into CASSQEGAVFYEQYF.